Given below is one TCR beta chain in context. The sample originates from a study of shared clonotypes between healthy human individuals. This table comes from immunoSEQ multiplex PCR, and its TCRdb copy is limited to in-frame clones, with some not included. The sample contains about 2.3 million clones, 92% of which appear only once. J lost 7 bases, V lost 4 bases, and 12 bases had no gene match. Germline CDR1 reads SGHRS; CDR2 reads YFSETQ. This CDR3 is built from 15 residues. Sequencing used naive CD4+ T cells from PBMCs. The subset was: CD45RA+ positively selected. The sequence derives from a man between 18 and 35 years old in good health. Some clones in this sample may be carry-over from other donors' samples. V gene TRBV5-1 combines with J gene TRBJ1-2; 8 bases are shared with TRBD1. The CDR3 sequence is CASSETGEGSSGYTF. For the CDR3, the DNA is TGCGCCAGCAGCGAGACAGGGGAAGGTTCTTCTGGCTACACCTTC.